The 21 T cell receptor beta chains reported below all come from one sample, sequenced in a study of blood T cell repertoires in COVID-19. The assay was immunoSEQ multiplex PCR, and TCRdb's table has in-frame clones only and misses some. Here the sample spans around 230,000 clones, approximately 88% being singletons. The specimen was PBMCs or T cells enriched from blood (not recorded which). The receptors shown here come from a woman between 40 and 50 years old with acute COVID-19.

The genes are TRBV29-1 and TRBJ1-5; a weak D match, TRBD1 (5 bases). The germline CDR1 and CDR2 sequences are SQVTM and ANQGSEA. V gave up 3 bases and J gave up 1 base, with 13 bases separating them. The length of the CDR3 is 15 residues. The CDR3 is CSVETTELSNQPQHF. The CDR3 DNA sequence: TGCAGCGTTGAGACGACAGAACTAAGCAATCAGCCCCAGCATTTT.

This chain uses TRBV15 with TRBJ1-3; TRBD1 matches at 9 bases. The junction had 4 bases not matched to a gene; V was cut back by 1 base and J by 3 bases. Germline V gene lookup returns CDR1 LNHNV and CDR2 YYDKDF (reference sequence). This CDR3 spans 16 amino acids. CDR3 DNA sequence: TGTGCCACCAGCAGAGTACAGGGGGCGGGTGGAAACACCATATATTTT. It specifies CATSRVQGAGGNTIYF.

This chain connects TRBV5-1 to TRBJ2-2, with 9 bases fitting TRBD1. The germline CDR1 and CDR2 sequences are SGHRS and YFSETQ. V shed 1 base, J shed 7 bases, and the junction held 2 bases outside the gene matches. CDR3 length: 14 amino acids. The CDR3 region is CASSLRTGDGELFF. The CDR3 DNA is TGCGCCAGCAGCTTGCGGACAGGGGACGGGGAGCTGTTTTTT. The full variable domain, completed using reference TRBV5-1 and TRBJ2-2, is KAGVTQTPRYLIKTRGQQVTLSCSPISGHRSVSWYQQTPGQGLQFLFEYFSETQRNKGNFPGRFSGRQFSNSRSEMNVSTLELGDSALYLCASSLRTGDGELFFGEGSRLTVL.

The chain carries TRBV5-5 and TRBJ2-5; tentative D call: TRBD2 (6 bases). V was shortened by 4 bases and J by 4 bases, with 11 bases between the two germline ends. The CDR3 totals 13 residues. Per germline, CDR1 SGHKS and CDR2 YYEKEE (reference sequence). CDR3 amino acids: CASSGGTRETQYF. In DNA form, the CDR3 reads TGTGCCAGCAGCGGGGGGACGAGAGAGACCCAGTACTTC.

The table lists this clone with a few counts. The chain uses TRBV29-1 and TRBJ1-3; D remains unclear. V gave up 5 bases and J gave up 4 bases, with 9 bases separating them. The length of the CDR3 is 12 residues. CDR1 SQVTM and CDR2 ANQGSEA come from the germline V gene. The CDR3 reads CSVFDIGNTIYF. The CDR3 DNA sequence: TGCAGCGTTTTCGACATAGGAAACACCATATATTTT. The full variable domain, completed using reference TRBV29-1 and TRBJ1-3, is SAVISQKPSRDICQRGTSLTIQCQVDSQVTMMFWYRQQPGQSLTLIATANQGSEATYESGFVIDKFPISRPNLTFSTLTVSNMSPEDSSIYLCSVFDIGNTIYFGEGSWLTVV.

This chain links TRBV10-1 with TRBJ2-3; TRBD2 is a possible D gene (6 bases). Per germline, CDR1 WNHNN and CDR2 SYGVQD (reference sequence). V lost 3 bases and J 5 bases, leaving 9 bases between the germline ends. The CDR3 has 13 residues. In nucleotides, the CDR3 is TGCGCCAGCAGTGAAGGAGGGCAAGATACGCAGTATTTT. It yields the protein CASSEGGQDTQYF.

J is TRBJ2-5 and V is TRBV29-1; perhaps TRBD2 as D (6 bases). The CDR3 totals 14 residues. Germline loops: CDR1 SQVTM, CDR2 ANQGSEA. V lost 6 bases and J 5 bases, leaving 19 bases between the germline ends. CDR3: CSVLSGLQTETQYF. The CDR3, as DNA: TGCAGCGTGTTATCGGGACTCCAAACGGAGACCCAGTACTTC.

This chain joins TRBV6-5 and TRBJ1-1; TRBD1 aligns across 9 bases. Germline V gene sequence: CDR1 MNHEY, CDR2 SVGAGI. Trimming at V came to 4 bases and at J to 6 bases, leaving 12 bases not matched to a gene. This CDR3 region has 16 residues. DNA of the CDR3: TGTGCCAGCAGTTCACAGTCCGGGACAGGGTATTCTGAAGCTTTCTTT. Translated: CASSSQSGTGYSEAFF.

V usage is TRBV2 and J usage is TRBJ1-4; 7 bases align to TRBD1. Unmatched junction bases numbered 11, after V lost 8 bases and J lost 5 bases. CDR3 length: 15 residues. The germline CDR1 and CDR2 sequences are SNHLY and FYNNEI. DNA for the CDR3: TGTGCCAGCTCCACCCCCGGGACAGACAATGAAAAACTGTTTTTT. Its protein product is CASSTPGTDNEKLFF.

This chain connects TRBV19 to TRBJ2-2; the D gene is possibly TRBD2 (6 bases). Germline V gene sequence: CDR1 LNHDA, CDR2 SQIVND (reference sequence). V lost 5 bases, J lost 5 bases, and 12 bases lay in between. This CDR3 has 14 amino acids. CDR3 DNA sequence: TGTGCCAGTAGTCGCGGGGTACGGACCGGGGAGCTGTTTTTT. This gives the protein CASSRGVRTGELFF. The full variable domain, in which reference TRBV19 and TRBJ2-2 provide the parts outside the CDR3, is DGGITQSPKYLFRKEGQNVTLSCEQNLNHDAMYWYRQDPGQGLRLIYYSQIVNDFQKGDIAEGYSVSREKKESFPLTVTSAQKNPTAFYLCASSRGVRTGELFFGEGSRLTVL.

This clone was detected only a few times. The V gene is TRBV2, the J gene TRBJ1-2; D perhaps matches TRBD1 (6 bases). Per the germline V gene, CDR1 is SNHLY and CDR2 is FYNNEI. The CDR3 totals 13 residues. The ends were cut back, 7 bases at V and 5 bases at J, with 14 bases in the middle. The CDR3 loop is CASIPDSTYGYTF. CDR3 DNA: TGTGCCAGCATCCCGGACAGCACATATGGCTACACCTTC.

The chain couples TRBV6-2 or TRBV6-3 to TRBJ2-4; TRBD1 aligns across 7 bases. V was pared by 6 bases and J by 6 bases, with 11 bases of the junction left unmatched. Germline lookup yields CDR1 MNHEY and CDR2 SVGEGT. The CDR3 is 15 amino acids. The CDR3 loop is CASSRDRARVNIQYF. Written as DNA, the CDR3 is TGTGCCAGCAGCCGAGACAGGGCTCGCGTAAACATTCAGTACTTC.

The gene calls are TRBV9 and TRBJ1-3, with D possibly TRBD1 on 5 matching bases. The CDR3 has 15 amino acids. Trimming took off 4 bases at V and 4 bases at J, with 15 bases between the two ends. CDR1 is SGDLS, CDR2 YYNGEE, per germline. In DNA, the CDR3 is TGTGCCAGCAGCAGGCACGGGGGGGACGGAAACACCATATATTTT. Protein sequence: CASSRHGGDGNTIYF.

This chain connects TRBV7-2 to TRBJ2-3; 11 bases are shared with TRBD2. This CDR3 has 16 amino acids. J gave up 5 bases and V 4 bases, and 8 bases lay outside the gene matches. The germline V gene encodes CDR1 SGHTA and CDR2 FQGNSA. CDR3: CASSSPSGRKGDTQYF. The DNA for the CDR3 is TGTGCCAGCAGCTCCCCTAGCGGGAGGAAAGGAGATACGCAGTATTTT.

The CDR3 nucleotides read TGTGCCAGCAGTTACCCACTCAGGGGTGCGAACACTGAAGCTTTCTTT. It translates to CASSYPLRGANTEAFF. This sequence joins TRBV6-2 or TRBV6-3 and TRBJ1-1, with D possibly matching TRBD1 (6 bases). The CDR3 covers 16 residues. Per the germline V gene, CDR1 is MNHEY and CDR2 is SVGEGT. V shed 2 bases and J shed 1 base, with 14 bases lying between them.

V gene TRBV29-1 combines with J gene TRBJ1-1; TRBD1 aligns across 9 bases. Germline CDR1 and CDR2: SQVTM and ANQGSEA. V lost 7 bases and J lost 5; bases outside the gene matches: 14. The CDR3 has 15 amino acids. The CDR3: CSGNLGQGRRTEAFF. CDR3 DNA: TGCAGCGGTAACCTAGGACAGGGGAGAAGAACTGAAGCTTTCTTT.

The chain links TRBV5-4 to TRBJ2-5, with D possibly called TRBD1 or TRBD2 (7 bases each). The V gene lost 4 bases and the J gene lost 6 bases, with 16 bases spanning the gap. The CDR3 has 14 amino acids. Germline-derived CDR1 and CDR2 are SGHNT and YYREEE (reference sequence). The CDR3 coding sequence is TGTGCCAGCAGCCTGGGAGGGGGCTTGCAGACCCAGTACTTC. Translation gives CASSLGGGLQTQYF.

This chain links TRBV9 with TRBJ2-2, with D unresolved. V lost 4 bases and J 0 bases, leaving 4 bases between the germline ends. Germline-derived CDR1 and CDR2 are SGDLS and YYNGEE. The CDR3 has 13 residues. The CDR3 nucleotides read TGTGCCAGCAGCCCTTCGAACACCGGGGAGCTGTTTTTT. This encodes CASSPSNTGELFF.

This chain's CDR3 is CASGLDQPQHF. CDR3 nucleotide sequence: TGTGCTAGTGGTCTCGATCAGCCCCAGCATTTT. This sequence joins TRBV12-5 and TRBJ1-5; D call uncertain. Looked up from germline, CDR1 is LGHNT and CDR2 is FRNRAP. V was shortened by 5 bases and J by 5 bases, with 4 bases between the two germline ends. The CDR3 length is 11 residues.

The chain carries TRBV6-5 and TRBJ1-5; no reliable D call. The germline V and J ends were trimmed by 8 bases and 9 bases, with 23 bases remaining between them. The germline V gene has CDR1 MNHEY and CDR2 SVGAGI. The CDR3 consists of 15 residues. CDR3 amino acids: CASARSGRASVPQHF. The CDR3 region has the DNA TGTGCCAGCGCCCGGAGTGGGCGGGCATCAGTGCCCCAGCATTTT.

This chain connects TRBV5-1 to TRBJ1-2, with 10 bases matching TRBD1. Germline CDR1 and CDR2: SGHRS and YFSETQ. The V gene end was trimmed by 4 bases and the J gene end by 2 bases; junction bases not matched to a gene: 8. The CDR3 contains 16 residues. DNA of the CDR3: TGCGCCAGCAGCACCGACAGGGGGCCGGCAAACTATGGCTACACCTTC. As protein: CASSTDRGPANYGYTF.